This T cell receptor (beta chain) derives from a study of blood T cell repertoires in COVID-19. About the study: The origin of the acute and convalescent COVID-19 samples was the United States, Italy and Spain. Nucleic acid was either cDNA or gDNA, and it came from T cells, B-cell-depleted T cells, or PBMCs.

Deletions cut 0 bases from V and 2 bases from J, with 7 bases between. CDR3 length equals 15 residues. The germline CDR1 and CDR2 sequences are LGHDT and YNNKEL (reference sequence). Study processing details: Reference gene primer amplification gave nucleated cell count estimates. Measured with immunoSEQ multiplex PCR; TCRdb has only the in-frame clones, and not every one. That table furnishes V, J and clone size, whereas the DNA furnished D and trimming. The data contain just under 350,000 clones, around 83% of them singletons. The origin of this receptor is a man under 40 with active or convalescent COVID-19. The gene calls are TRBV3-1 (or the pseudogene TRBV3-2) and TRBJ1-4; D is undetermined. Sequences were obtained from peripheral blood. Written as DNA, the CDR3 is TGTGCCAGCAGCCAAGAGCCGGGGACTAATGAAAAACTGTTTTTT. Protein: CASSQEPGTNEKLFF.